This T cell receptor beta chain was documented in a study of low-dose radiotherapy and immunotherapy resistance in tumors. Study-level information: One day prior to radiation and immunotherapy, intravenous cyclophosphamide at 200 mg/m2 was given, repeated every two weeks.

The germline V gene has CDR1 LGHDT and CDR2 YNNKEL (reference sequence). The length of the CDR3 is 11 residues. Between the trimmed V and J ends, which lost 3 bases and 7 bases, there was a span of 7 bases. Time point indicated: after trial treatment. The treatment denotes: LDRT plus nivolumab, ipilimumab, low-dose cyclophosphamide and aspirin (RACIN trial). All of the donors were given nivolumab, ipilimumab, aspirin, low-dose cyclophosphamide and low-dose radiotherapy as part of RACIN, a single-arm trial. Inclusion covered patients whose advanced solid tumors lacked tumor-infiltrating lymphocytes. First-strand cDNA relied on TRAV- and TRBV-specific primers spanning alpha and beta chains. Amplification of TCRs used a constant-region primer and V-primer adapter for about 18 PCR cycles. In vitro transcription served to amplify the mRNA that had been isolated. TCRdb itself ran the reads through MiXCR, one entry per CDR3 protein. This sample has 39,000 or so distinct CDR3 sequences, with around 20% found just once.

Sample: PBMCs, taken after low-dose radiotherapy plus immunotherapy. This TCR was sampled from a female donor with ovarian cancer. This chain connects TRBV3-1 to TRBJ2-7; D remains unclear. CDR3 bases: TGTGCCAGCAGCCAGGGCAATGAGCAGTACTTC. Translating it yields CASSQGNEQYF.